These 7 T cell receptor beta chains were sequenced from one sample in a study of blood T cell repertoires in COVID-19. This table comes from immunoSEQ multiplex PCR, and its TCRdb copy is limited to in-frame clones, with some not included. The sample shows roughly 160,000 clones, about 83% of them seen only once. The sequenced sample was peripheral blood. These receptors all stem from a woman of 80 years or more with COVID-19, enrolled during active disease.

The chain recombines TRBV7-9 with TRBJ2-2; D uncertain. Between the trimmed V and J ends, which lost 3 bases and 4 bases, there was a span of 6 bases. Germline V gene lookup returns CDR1 SEHNR and CDR2 FQNEAQ (reference sequence). The CDR3 sequence is 13 residues long. This CDR3 is CASSLERTGELFF. The DNA for the CDR3 is TGTGCCAGCAGCTTGGAGCGCACCGGGGAGCTGTTTTTT.

The chain joins TRBV2 to TRBJ1-5; 7 bases map to TRBD1. Trimming removed 3 bases from V and 1 base from J; junction bases left unmatched: 9. Germline loops: CDR1 SNHLY, CDR2 FYNNEI. The CDR3 has 17 amino acids. The CDR3 coding sequence is TGTGCCAGCAGTGACCTTCCGGGACAGAAAAGCAATCAGCCCCAGCATTTT. Its protein product is CASSDLPGQKSNQPQHF.

CDR3 protein: CSASPSGRTYEQYF. In DNA form, the CDR3 reads TGCAGTGCTAGTCCTAGCGGGAGGACCTACGAGCAGTACTTC. The chain uses TRBV20-1 and TRBJ2-7; 11 bases are a match to TRBD2. V lost 3 bases to trimming and J lost 2 bases; unmatched junction nucleotides: 3. The germline V gene has CDR1 DFQATT and CDR2 SNEGSKA (reference sequence). The CDR3 length is 14 residues.

This chain uses TRBV5-1 with TRBJ2-2; tentative D call: TRBD2 (6 bases). Trimming took off 3 bases at V and 6 bases at J, with 9 bases between the two ends. This CDR3 has 13 amino acids. From germline, CDR1 is SGHRS and CDR2 YFSETQ. The CDR3 loop is CASSSGGAGELFF. The DNA of the CDR3 is TGCGCCAGCAGCTCCGGAGGGGCCGGGGAGCTGTTTTTT.

The chain has TRBV27 and TRBJ1-4, with D perhaps matching TRBD1 (6 bases). CDR1 is MNHEY and CDR2 is SMNVEV in the germline V gene (reference sequence). There are 15 residues in the CDR3. Trimming removed 6 bases from V and 8 bases from J, with 19 bases in between. The CDR3 nucleotides read TGTGCCAGCAGACCATCCCCAGGGGCGTTGGAAAAACTGTTTTTT. The encoded protein is CASRPSPGALEKLFF. Using reference TRBV27 and TRBJ1-4 for the parts outside the CDR3, the full variable domain is EAQVTQNPRYLITVTGKKLTVTCSQNMNHEYMSWYRQDPGLGLRQIYYSMNVEVTDKGDVPEGYKVSRKEKRNFPLILESPSPNQTSLYFCASRPSPGALEKLFFGSGTQLSVL.

V and J are TRBV5-4 and TRBJ2-4, with D perhaps matching TRBD2 (5 bases). This CDR3 is built from 14 residues. Trimming cost V 0 bases and J 3 bases, with 7 bases left between them. CDR1 SGHNT and CDR2 YYREEE come from the germline V gene (reference sequence). CDR3 nucleotides: TGTGCCAGCAGCTTGGGAGGAGGCAAAAACATTCAGTACTTC. Its translation is CASSLGGGKNIQYF.

This clone was observed a single time. The V gene is TRBV6-5, the J gene TRBJ2-5, with TRBD1 matching 7 bases. With 4 bases clipped from V and 1 base from J, the junction kept 0 bases outside the gene matches. Germline V CDR1 and CDR2: MNHEY, SVGAGI. This CDR3 has 13 residues. The CDR3 sequence: CASSWTGQETQYF. The CDR3 DNA is TGTGCCAGCAGTTGGACAGGCCAAGAGACCCAGTACTTC.